At least ten counts were recorded for the clone carrying this T cell receptor (beta chain). What it recognizes is unknown. The record originates from a study of metastatic and nonmetastatic thyroid tumors. Study-wide background: Repertoire data that came from the blood and tumor or nodule tissue of malignant and benign thyroid patients were compared.

All patients were treatment-naive before thyroid surgery. Overall study results and limits: In blood and tumor, TCR beta diversity was reportedly significantly higher in malignant thyroid tumors than in benign nodules.

The CDR3 has 14 amino acids. Trimming stripped 5 bases from V and 3 bases from J, with 12 bases between. Germline V gene sequence: CDR1 MNHNS, CDR2 SASEGT. How the authors handled the data: The authors used CDR3 differences across clinicopathological groups to build a distant-metastasis classifier for papillary thyroid cancer. TCRdb reassembled clones from the PCR reads with MiXCR. None of the V and J calls come from the authors' own analysis; TCRdb made them. The table has about 24,000 clones, under 25% seen once. The sequencing input was blood. The genes are TRBV6-1 and TRBJ2-3; D possibly uses TRBD1 or TRBD2 (5 bases each). This receptor was identified in a male donor with papillary thyroid cancer or a benign thyroid nodule (not recorded which). Some clones in this sample may be carry-over from other donors' samples. The CDR3 is CASSLRGETDTQYF. In DNA, the CDR3 is TGTGCCAGCAGTCTTAGAGGGGAAACAGATACGCAGTATTTT.